The T cell receptor beta chain described here comes from a study of T cell responses to AZD1222 COVID-19 vaccine. This table comes from immunoSEQ multiplex PCR, and its TCRdb copy is limited to in-frame clones, with some not included. Of some 150,000 clones listed, 80% to 95% are singletons. CDR1 is LGHNT, CDR2 FRNRAP, per germline. V gave up 1 base and J gave up 9 bases, with 10 bases separating them. The CDR3 has 13 amino acids. The clonotype comes from an adult who received the AZD1222 COVID-19 vaccine. The material sequenced was peripheral blood, taken 28 days after the second AZD1222 dose. This chain joins TRBV12-5 and TRBJ2-1, with D maybe TRBD2 (6 bases). CDR3 loop: CASGLALGGEQFF. Written as DNA, the CDR3 is TGTGCTAGTGGTTTGGCCCTCGGGGGTGAGCAGTTCTTC.